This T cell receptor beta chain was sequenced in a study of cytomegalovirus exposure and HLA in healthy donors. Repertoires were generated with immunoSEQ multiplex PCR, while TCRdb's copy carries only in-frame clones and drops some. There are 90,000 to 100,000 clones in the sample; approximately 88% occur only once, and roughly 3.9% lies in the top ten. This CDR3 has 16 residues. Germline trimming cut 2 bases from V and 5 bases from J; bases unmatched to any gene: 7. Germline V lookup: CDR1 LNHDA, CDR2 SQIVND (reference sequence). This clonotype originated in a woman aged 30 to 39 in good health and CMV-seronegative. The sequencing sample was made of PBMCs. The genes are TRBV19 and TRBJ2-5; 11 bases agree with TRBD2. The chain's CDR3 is CASSITSGSRRETQYF. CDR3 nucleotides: TGTGCCAGTAGTATAACTAGCGGGAGCCGTCGGGAGACCCAGTACTTC.